This T cell receptor beta chain was captured in a study of cytomegalovirus exposure and HLA in healthy donors. Study details: Inside one of the first data releases sat 80 million to 95 million unique TCRs taken from HLA-typed donors. Findings and limits, study-wide: Rates of TCR association differed by HLA locus in a later analysis, with DRB1 highest and HLA-C lowest.

The CDR3 spans 15 residues. V gave up 5 bases and J gave up 9 bases; unmatched junction bases: 12. Germline V gives CDR1 SGHAT, CDR2 FQNNGV. This clone was observed a handful of times. The antigen is undetermined. The PCR ran on 60 Vbeta and 13 Jbeta primers. Measured with immunoSEQ multiplex PCR; TCRdb has only the in-frame clones, and not every one. Here the sample spans 150,000 to 200,000 clones, around 82% being singletons. The sample taken for sequencing was PBMCs. The TCR originated in a woman aged 30 to 39 in good health and CMV-seropositive. The V call is TRBV11-2, the J call TRBJ1-5; 8 nucleotides align to TRBD1. The CDR3 region is CASSPGTGLWGPQHF. DNA for the CDR3: TGTGCCAGCAGCCCAGGGACAGGTCTTTGGGGGCCCCAGCATTTT.